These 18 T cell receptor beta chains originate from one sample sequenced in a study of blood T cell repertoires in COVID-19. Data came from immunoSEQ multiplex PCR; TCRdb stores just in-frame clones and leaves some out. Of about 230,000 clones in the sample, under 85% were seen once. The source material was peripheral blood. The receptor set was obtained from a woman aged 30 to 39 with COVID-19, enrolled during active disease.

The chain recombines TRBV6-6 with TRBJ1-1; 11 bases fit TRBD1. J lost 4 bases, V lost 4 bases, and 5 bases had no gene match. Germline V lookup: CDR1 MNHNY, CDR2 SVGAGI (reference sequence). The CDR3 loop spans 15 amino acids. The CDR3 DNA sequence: TGTGCCAGCAGTTTCGGACAGGGGGCTGGCACTGAAGCTTTCTTT. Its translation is CASSFGQGAGTEAFF.

The CDR3 sequence is CASSLGARGQGGRGYTF. The CDR3 DNA is TGTGCCAGCAGCTTGGGCGCGAGGGGACAGGGAGGTCGTGGCTACACCTTC. This chain uses TRBV5-6 with TRBJ1-2; 9 nucleotides align to TRBD1. The J segment lost 7 bases and the V segment lost 0 bases, leaving 13 bases of the junction unmatched. The CDR3 extends over 17 amino acids. Germline loops: CDR1 SGHDT, CDR2 YYEEEE.

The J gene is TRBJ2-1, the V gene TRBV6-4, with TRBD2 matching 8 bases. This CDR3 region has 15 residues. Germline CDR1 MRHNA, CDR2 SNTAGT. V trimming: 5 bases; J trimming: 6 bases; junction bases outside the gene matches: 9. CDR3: CASSISGLESNEQFF. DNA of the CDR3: TGTGCCAGCAGTATCTCGGGACTAGAGTCCAATGAGCAGTTCTTC.

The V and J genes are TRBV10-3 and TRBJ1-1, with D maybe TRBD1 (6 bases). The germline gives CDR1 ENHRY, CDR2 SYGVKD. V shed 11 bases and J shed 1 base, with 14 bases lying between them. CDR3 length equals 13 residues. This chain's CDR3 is CAGRTDGNTEAFF. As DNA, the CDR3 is TGTGCCGGACGGACAGACGGGAACACTGAAGCTTTCTTT.

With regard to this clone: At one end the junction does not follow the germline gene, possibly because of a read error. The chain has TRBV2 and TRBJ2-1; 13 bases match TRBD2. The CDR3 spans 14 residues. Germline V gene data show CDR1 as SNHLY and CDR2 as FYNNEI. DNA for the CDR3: TGTACCAGCAGGACTAGCGGGGGCCCAAATGAGCAGTTCTTC. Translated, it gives CTSRTSGGPNEQFF.

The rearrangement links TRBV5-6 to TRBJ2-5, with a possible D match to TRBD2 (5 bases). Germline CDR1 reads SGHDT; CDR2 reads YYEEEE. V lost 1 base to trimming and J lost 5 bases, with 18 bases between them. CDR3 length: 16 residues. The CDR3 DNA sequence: TGTGCCAGCAGCTTGATTGAGGGAATAATGGGGGAGACCCAGTACTTC. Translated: CASSLIEGIMGETQYF.

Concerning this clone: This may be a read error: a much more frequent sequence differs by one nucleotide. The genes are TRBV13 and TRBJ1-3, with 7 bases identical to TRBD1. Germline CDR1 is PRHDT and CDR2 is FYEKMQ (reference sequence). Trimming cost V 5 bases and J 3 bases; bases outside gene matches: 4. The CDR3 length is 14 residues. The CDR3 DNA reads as TGTGCCAGCAGCCACCGGGACAGTGGAAACACCATATATTTT. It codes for CASSHRDSGNTIYF. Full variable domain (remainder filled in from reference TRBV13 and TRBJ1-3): AAGVIQSPRHLIKEKRETATLKCYPIPRHDTVYWYQQGPGQDPQFLISFYEKMQSDKGSIPDRFSAQQFSDYHSELNMSSLELGDSALYFCASSHRDSGNTIYFGEGSWLTVV.

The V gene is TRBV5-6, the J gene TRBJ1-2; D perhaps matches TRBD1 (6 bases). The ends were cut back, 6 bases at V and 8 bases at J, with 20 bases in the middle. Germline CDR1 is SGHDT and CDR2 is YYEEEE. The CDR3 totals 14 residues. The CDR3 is CASTIVAGAGGYTF. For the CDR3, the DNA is TGTGCCAGCACCATAGTCGCAGGGGCGGGCGGCTACACCTTC.

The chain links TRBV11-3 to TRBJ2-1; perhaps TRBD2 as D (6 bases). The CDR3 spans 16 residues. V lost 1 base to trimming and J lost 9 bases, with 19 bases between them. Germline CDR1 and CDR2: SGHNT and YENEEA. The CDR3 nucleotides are TGTGCCAGCAGCTTAGGAGGTAGAGGTGGAGGGAGTGAGCAGTTCTTC. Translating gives CASSLGGRGGGSEQFF.

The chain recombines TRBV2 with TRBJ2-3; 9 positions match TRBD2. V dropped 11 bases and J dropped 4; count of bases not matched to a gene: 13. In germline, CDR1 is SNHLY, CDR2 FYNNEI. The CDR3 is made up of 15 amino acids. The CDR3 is CAFPNSGSLPDTQYF. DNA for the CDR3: TGTGCCTTCCCCAATAGCGGGAGTCTCCCAGATACGCAGTATTTT.

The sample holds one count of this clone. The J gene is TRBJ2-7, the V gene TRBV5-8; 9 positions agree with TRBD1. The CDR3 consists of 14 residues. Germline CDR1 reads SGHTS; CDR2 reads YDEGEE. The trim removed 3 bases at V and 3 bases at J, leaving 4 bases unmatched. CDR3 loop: CASSWTGAGYEQYF. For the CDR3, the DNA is TGTGCCAGCAGCTGGACAGGGGCAGGCTACGAGCAGTACTTC.

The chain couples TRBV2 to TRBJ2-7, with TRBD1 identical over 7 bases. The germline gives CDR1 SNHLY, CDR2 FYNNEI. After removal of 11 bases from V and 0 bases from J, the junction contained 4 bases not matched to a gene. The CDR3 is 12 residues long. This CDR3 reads CAGRDSSYEQYF. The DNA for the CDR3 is TGTGCCGGCCGGGACAGCTCCTACGAGCAGTACTTC.

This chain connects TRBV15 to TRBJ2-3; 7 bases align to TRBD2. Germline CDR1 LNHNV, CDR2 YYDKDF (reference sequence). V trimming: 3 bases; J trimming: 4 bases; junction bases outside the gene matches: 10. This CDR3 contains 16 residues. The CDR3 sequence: CATSRGGLDRSDTQYF. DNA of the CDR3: TGTGCCACCAGCAGGGGTGGACTAGATCGATCAGATACGCAGTATTTT.

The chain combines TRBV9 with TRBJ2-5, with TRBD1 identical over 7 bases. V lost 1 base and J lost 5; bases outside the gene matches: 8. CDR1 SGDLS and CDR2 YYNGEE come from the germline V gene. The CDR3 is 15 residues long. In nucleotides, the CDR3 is TGTGCCAGCAGCGTATCCACAGGGGTGTATGAGACCCAGTACTTC. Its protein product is CASSVSTGVYETQYF.

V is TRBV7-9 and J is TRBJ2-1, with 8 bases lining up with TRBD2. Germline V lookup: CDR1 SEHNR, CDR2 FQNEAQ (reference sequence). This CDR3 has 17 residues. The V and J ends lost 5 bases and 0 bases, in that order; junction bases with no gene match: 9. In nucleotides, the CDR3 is TGTGCCAGCAGCGACTTACTAGCGGAGGTCTCCTACAATGAGCAGTTCTTC. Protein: CASSDLLAEVSYNEQFF.

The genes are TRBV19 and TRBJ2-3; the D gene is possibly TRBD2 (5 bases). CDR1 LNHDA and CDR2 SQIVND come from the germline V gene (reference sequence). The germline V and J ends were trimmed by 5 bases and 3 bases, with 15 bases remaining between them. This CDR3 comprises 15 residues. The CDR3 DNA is TGTGCCAGTAGTTCCGAGGGTATAGTAACAGATACGCAGTATTTT. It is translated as CASSSEGIVTDTQYF.

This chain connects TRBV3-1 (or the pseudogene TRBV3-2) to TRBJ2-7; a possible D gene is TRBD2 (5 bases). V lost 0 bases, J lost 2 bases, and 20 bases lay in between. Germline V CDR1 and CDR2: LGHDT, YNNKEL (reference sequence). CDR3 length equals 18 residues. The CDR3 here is CASSQDSSVLGLAYEQYF. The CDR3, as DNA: TGTGCCAGCAGCCAAGATAGTTCGGTTTTAGGACTGGCCTACGAGCAGTACTTC.

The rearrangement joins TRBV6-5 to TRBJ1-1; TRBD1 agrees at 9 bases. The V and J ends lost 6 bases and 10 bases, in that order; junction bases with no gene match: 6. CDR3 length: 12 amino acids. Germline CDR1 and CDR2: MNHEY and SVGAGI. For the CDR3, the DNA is TGTGCCAGCAGACGGACAGGGGAGGGAGCTTTCTTT. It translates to CASRRTGEGAFF.